The rows below give T cell receptor beta chains drawn from one sample of a study of cytomegalovirus exposure and HLA in healthy donors. TCRdb keeps only in-frame clones here, not all; method: immunoSEQ multiplex PCR. This sample has 110,000 to 150,000 clones; approximately 70% occur once, and the top ten carry under 2.5%. The specimen sequenced was PBMCs. All receptors come from a woman in her fifties or sixties in good health and CMV-seropositive. CDR3s include the opening cysteine and the closing phenylalanine or tryptophan. The order of the fields is J gene, clone size, V gene, CDR3 protein. Expanded clones are given a class, and other clones once, few, many or no size at all.

TRBJ1-1 NA TRBV27 CASSSSENTEAFF
TRBJ1-2 NA TRBV6-5 CASRTGAQRGYTF
TRBJ1-1 NA TRBV10-3 CATHRGSEAFF
TRBJ2-7 NA TRBV30 CAWVQGWEQYF
TRBJ2-5 NA TRBV6-1 CASRTEQETQYF
TRBJ2-1 NA TRBV2 CASSGLSSYNEQFF
TRBJ1-1 NA TRBV5-1 CASSLSSSLGQHTEAFF
TRBJ2-2 NA TRBV28 CASSLSGLNTGELFF
TRBJ2-7 NA TRBV7-2 CASSPGTITYEQYF
TRBJ2-7 NA TRBV9 CASSAGTSGTPQYF
TRBJ1-1 few TRBV9 CASSVQGNTEAFF
TRBJ2-1 NA TRBV29-1 CSAGAITEQFF
TRBJ1-2 few TRBV7-8 CASSLILENYGYTF
TRBJ2-7 NA TRBV6-4 CASTMTSPKRTYEQYF
TRBJ1-2 NA TRBV5-5 CASSWTGENYGYTF
TRBJ1-4 NA TRBV9 CASSVGQVSEKLFF
TRBJ1-2 NA TRBV28 CASSSGQFNYGYTF